This paragraph covers one T cell receptor beta chain sequence. The clone's antigen remains unknown. No base qualities exist here, and no much larger clone lies one base off it. This record belongs to a study of T cell responses to AZD1222 COVID-19 vaccine listed by TCRdb under 2021. Broadly, across the study: A total of over 230 trial participants underwent TCR sequencing, of whom nearly 210 had received two doses of AZD1222 and around 25 had received two doses of the MenACWY control vaccine. Trial participants were enrolled by age into 18-55, 56-69 and 70-plus year subgroups, with approximately 150, 28 and 58 TCR-sequenced participants respectively.

Results and caveats for the whole study, not just this receptor: In the small 56-69-year group, the increase in depth fell short of significance, most likely because of low power. Most participants were white British and females outnumbered males, and the authors suggested that clonal diversity may have been underestimated. No day 14 peak-response samples were available, so repertoires were characterized only after the peak T cell response. Nearly half of unique spike-specific TCRs reportedly recognized epitopes outside regions mutated in the B.1.351 and B.1.1.7 variants. After two AZD1222 doses, both the breadth and the depth of spike-specific TCRs were significantly higher than at day 0 and than in MenACWY recipients. Conclusions about previously exposed vaccinees are limited, since just 6 or 7 AZD1222 recipients were seropositive for SARS-CoV-2 at baseline. The vaccine-associated CD4 TCRs covered the entire spike protein, and the dominant responses fell in regions 160-218 and 743-854.

The CDR3 regions of human TCRbeta chains were analyzed by immunosequencing. Processing in the source paper ran as follows. TCRs in the repertoires were matched against a reference library of SARS-CoV-2-specific TCRs that had been generated with the MIRA antigen-specificity platform. Breadth was defined as the fraction of unique TCRs that were SARS-CoV-2-associated, and depth was defined as the fraction of total T cells that were SARS-CoV-2-associated. Using the MIRA data, every spike-specific TCR was mapped to the spike region that the TCR reacted to and assigned to either a CD4 or a CD8 class. Log10-transformed breadth and depth values were compared by one-way ANOVA with Sidak's multiple comparisons tests. TCRdb re-hosts the immuneACCESS table, in-frame sequences only. Its copies lack some clones; in the studies checked, an unresolved V gene accounts for under half of them, and the cause for the rest is not known. D and trimming were read from the DNA, whereas the V and J calls and clone size are those reported in that table. The sample records 150,000 to 200,000 clones, approximately 90% of which are singletons. The ten largest clones add up to 3.5% to 4% of the sample.

The time point label for this specimen denotes: about 28 days (+/-7) after the second vaccine dose. The treatment or condition label of this sample denotes: meningococcal conjugate vaccine given as trial control. Vaccinee samples came from UK trials COV001 and COV002, including a single-blind randomized controlled phase 2/3 trial of AZD1222 (ChAdOx1 nCoV-19) in healthy adults. Trial participant PBMC samples were collected at day 0 and day 28 after the second dose for TCRbeta chain sequencing. The germline V gene encodes CDR1 SQVTM and CDR2 ANQGSEA. Including the terminal cysteine and phenylalanine, the CDR3 comprises 13 residues. Just CDR3 DNA is preserved here, 39 bases in frame from base 1. The germline V end is reduced by 2 bases and the J end by 5 bases; junction bases left unmatched: 5.

The V and J segments used are TRBV29-1 and TRBJ2-5, with 7 junctional bases fitting TRBD2. The starting material was peripheral blood, obtained 28 days after the second dose of the MenACWY control vaccine. The TCR originated in an adult who received the MenACWY meningococcal vaccine as a control. For the CDR3, the sequence is CSVESGIGETQYF. In nucleotides, the sequence is TGCAGCGTTGAAAGCGGGATAGGGGAGACCCAGTACTTC.